This TCR beta chain was recorded in a study of blood T cell repertoires in COVID-19. Across the whole study: There were acute and convalescent COVID-19 samples, and they came from the United States, Italy and Spain. PBMCs, B-cell-depleted T cells, or T cells were the source of the cDNA or gDNA that made up the material.

The sample holds one count of this clone. Trimming left V 3 bases short and J 8 bases short, with 13 bases between. Germline V gene lookup returns CDR1 MDHEN and CDR2 SYDVKM. The CDR3 contains 13 residues. The protocol was immunoSEQ multiplex PCR, while the TCRdb copy is restricted to in-frame clones and leaves out a portion. The table includes 140,000 to 150,000 clones, around four fifths detected once. Sequences were obtained from peripheral blood. This clonotype was sampled from a woman aged 35 to 49 with active or convalescent COVID-19. The V gene is TRBV28, the J gene TRBJ1-2, with a possible D match to TRBD1 (6 bases). CDR3 sequence reads: CASSFWGRGGYTF. CDR3 nucleotides: TGTGCCAGCAGTTTTTGGGGGCGGGGGGGCTACACCTTC.